A selection of T cell receptor beta chains follows, all from one sample in a study of CD8 T cells in Susac syndrome. TCRdb itself ran the immunoSEQ multiplex PCR reads through MiXCR, one entry per CDR3 protein. The table lists 150,000 to 160,000 distinct CDR3 sequences, approximately 95% of them singletons. Sample: CD4+ T cells from PBMCs. Every receptor here comes from a human donor with Susac syndrome. Each CDR3 is given with its conserved first and last residue. Each record gives: D gene, J gene, V gene, clone size, CDR3 DNA, CDR3 protein. The D gene is left open where the match is weak. A row's size may be missing; if present it is once, few, many or a size class.

d_gene: .; j_gene: TRBJ2-3; v_gene: TRBV29-1; abundance: .; CDR3nt: TGCAGCGCGGCCCAGGGTAGGACAGATACGCAGTATTTT; CDR3aa: CSAAQGRTDTQYF
d_gene: .; j_gene: TRBJ2-3; v_gene: TRBV2; abundance: .; CDR3nt: TGTGCCAGCAGTGACCTCGGTCGGGAAACTAGCACAGATACGCAGTATTTT; CDR3aa: CASSDLGRETSTDTQYF
d_gene: TRBD1; j_gene: TRBJ2-7; v_gene: TRBV20-1; abundance: .; CDR3nt: TGCAGTGCTAGAGATCCGACAGGGTTCTCCTACGAGCAGTACTTC; CDR3aa: CSARDPTGFSYEQYF
d_gene: TRBD1; j_gene: TRBJ1-6; v_gene: TRBV6-6; abundance: .; CDR3nt: TGTGCCAGCAGTTGGGACAGTTATTCACCCCTCCACTTT; CDR3aa: CASSWDSYSPLHF
d_gene: TRBD1; j_gene: TRBJ1-3; v_gene: TRBV13; abundance: .; CDR3nt: TGTGCCAGCAGCTACCGTCCCGGGACAGGGATCTCTGGAAACACCATATATTTT; CDR3aa: CASSYRPGTGISGNTIYF
d_gene: .; j_gene: TRBJ2-5; v_gene: TRBV12-3/TRBV12-4; abundance: .; CDR3nt: TGTGCCAGCAGGTTAGGGGGAGAGACCCAGTACTTC; CDR3aa: CASRLGGETQYF
d_gene: .; j_gene: TRBJ2-5; v_gene: TRBV12-3/TRBV12-4; abundance: .; CDR3nt: TGTGCCAGCAAGGAGGGGTCTGGGGAGACCCAGTACTTC; CDR3aa: CASKEGSGETQYF
d_gene: .; j_gene: TRBJ2-5; v_gene: TRBV14; abundance: .; CDR3nt: TGTGCCAGCAGTCCCCCACGGATCCCGGAGACCCAGTACTTC; CDR3aa: CASSPPRIPETQYF
d_gene: .; j_gene: TRBJ1-2; v_gene: TRBV13; abundance: once; CDR3nt: TGTGCCAGCAGCCTGACAGTCGACTATGGCTACACCTTC; CDR3aa: CASSLTVDYGYTF
d_gene: .; j_gene: TRBJ1-2; v_gene: TRBV29-1; abundance: .; CDR3nt: TGCAGCGTTGAAGATGAGGGTCGGGGGTACTATGGCTACACCTTC; CDR3aa: CSVEDEGRGYYGYTF
d_gene: .; j_gene: TRBJ2-7; v_gene: TRBV29-1; abundance: .; CDR3nt: TGCAGCGTTGTAGTATCGATGGACGAGCAGTACTTC; CDR3aa: CSVVVSMDEQYF
d_gene: TRBD1; j_gene: TRBJ2-7; v_gene: TRBV12-3/TRBV12-4; abundance: .; CDR3nt: TGTGCCAGCTCCCGGACAGGGGGCACAAGCTACGAGCAGTACTTC; CDR3aa: CASSRTGGTSYEQYF
d_gene: TRBD1; j_gene: TRBJ1-5; v_gene: TRBV2; abundance: .; CDR3nt: TGTGCCAGCAGTTCGGACAGGGGTGATCAGCCCCAGCATTTT; CDR3aa: CASSSDRGDQPQHF
d_gene: TRBD2; j_gene: TRBJ2-5; v_gene: TRBV29-1; abundance: .; CDR3nt: TGCAGCGGGGACTATCAAGAGACCCAGTACTTC; CDR3aa: CSGDYQETQYF
d_gene: .; j_gene: TRBJ1-4; v_gene: TRBV20-1; abundance: .; CDR3nt: TGCGGAAAACAGGGCTACGAAAAACTGTTTTTT; CDR3aa: CGKQGYEKLFF
d_gene: .; j_gene: TRBJ2-1; v_gene: TRBV29-1; abundance: .; CDR3nt: TGCAGCGTTGGTAAGAGGAGCTCCTACAATGAGCAGTTCTTC; CDR3aa: CSVGKRSSYNEQFF
d_gene: .; j_gene: TRBJ2-3; v_gene: TRBV20-1; abundance: .; CDR3nt: TGCAGTGCTAGAGGCGCGAGCGCAGATACGCAGTATTTT; CDR3aa: CSARGASADTQYF
d_gene: TRBD1; j_gene: TRBJ1-1; v_gene: TRBV25-1; abundance: once; CDR3nt: TGTGCCAGCAGTGCCGACAGGGGTTCAGGAGCAACTGAAGCTTTCTTT; CDR3aa: CASSADRGSGATEAFF
d_gene: TRBD1; j_gene: TRBJ2-2; v_gene: TRBV29-1; abundance: .; CDR3nt: TGCAGCGTCGGCGGGACAGGGAGGACCGGGGAGCTGTTTTTT; CDR3aa: CSVGGTGRTGELFF
d_gene: .; j_gene: TRBJ2-3; v_gene: TRBV3-1; abundance: .; CDR3nt: TGTGCCAGCAGCCAAGATCAGGCAGATACGCAGTATTTT; CDR3aa: CASSQDQADTQYF
d_gene: .; j_gene: TRBJ2-7; v_gene: TRBV13; abundance: .; CDR3nt: TGTGCCAGCAGCGGACAGTCCCACGAGCAGTACTTC; CDR3aa: CASSGQSHEQYF
d_gene: .; j_gene: TRBJ1-5; v_gene: TRBV4-1; abundance: once; CDR3nt: TGCGCCAGCAGCCAAGTACAGGCTAGCAATCAGCCCCAGCATTTT; CDR3aa: CASSQVQASNQPQHF
d_gene: .; j_gene: TRBJ2-5; v_gene: TRBV20-1; abundance: .; CDR3nt: TGCAGTGCGAGAGGGCTGGGGGAGACCCAGTACTTC; CDR3aa: CSARGLGETQYF
d_gene: .; j_gene: TRBJ2-5; v_gene: TRBV10-3; abundance: .; CDR3nt: TGTGCCATCAGTGGGTTTGGGCGGGGACAAGAGACCCAGTACTTC; CDR3aa: CAISGFGRGQETQYF
d_gene: TRBD1; j_gene: TRBJ1-2; v_gene: TRBV29-1; abundance: .; CDR3nt: TGCAGCGTGGCGACAGGGAAAGGAGGCTACACCTTC; CDR3aa: CSVATGKGGYTF
d_gene: .; j_gene: TRBJ2-5; v_gene: TRBV15; abundance: once; CDR3nt: TGTGCCACCAGCAGAGCCCGGGAGACCCAGTACTTC; CDR3aa: CATSRARETQYF
d_gene: .; j_gene: TRBJ2-2; v_gene: TRBV9; abundance: .; CDR3nt: TGTGCCAGCCAGGGGCCCGGGTCCCTGGGGGAGCTGTTTTTT; CDR3aa: CASQGPGSLGELFF
d_gene: TRBD1; j_gene: TRBJ1-2; v_gene: TRBV7-9; abundance: .; CDR3nt: TGTGCCAGCAGCGCACCCCGGGACAGAGGCTATGGCTACACCTTC; CDR3aa: CASSAPRDRGYGYTF
d_gene: .; j_gene: TRBJ2-1; v_gene: TRBV11-2; abundance: .; CDR3nt: TGTGCCAGCAGCTTAGTCGGTTACAATGAGCAGTTCTTC; CDR3aa: CASSLVGYNEQFF
d_gene: .; j_gene: TRBJ1-1; v_gene: TRBV4-2; abundance: .; CDR3nt: TGTGCCAGCAGCCAAGATCAGGGGACGGTGAACACTGAAGCTTTCTTT; CDR3aa: CASSQDQGTVNTEAFF
d_gene: TRBD1; j_gene: TRBJ1-2; v_gene: TRBV15; abundance: .; CDR3nt: TGTGCCACCAGCAGAACTAACCGGGACAGGGCTTATGGCTACACCTTC; CDR3aa: CATSRTNRDRAYGYTF
d_gene: TRBD2; j_gene: TRBJ2-2; v_gene: TRBV20-1; abundance: .; CDR3nt: TGCAGTGCTAGACAGGCGGGGGAGAACACCGGGGAGCTGTTTTTT; CDR3aa: CSARQAGENTGELFF
d_gene: TRBD1; j_gene: TRBJ1-2; v_gene: TRBV20-1; abundance: .; CDR3nt: TGCAGTGCTTTGACAGGGGGAAACTATGGCTACACCTTC; CDR3aa: CSALTGGNYGYTF
d_gene: .; j_gene: TRBJ2-6; v_gene: TRBV15; abundance: .; CDR3nt: TGTGCCACTAGGCGGGGAGCTGGGGCCAACGTCCTGACTTTC; CDR3aa: CATRRGAGANVLTF
d_gene: .; j_gene: TRBJ2-3; v_gene: TRBV11-1; abundance: .; CDR3nt: TGTGCCAGCGGGGCGATAGATACGCAGTATTTT; CDR3aa: CASGAIDTQYF
d_gene: .; j_gene: TRBJ1-5; v_gene: TRBV20-1; abundance: .; CDR3nt: TGCAGTGCTAGAGTTGGGCAGGGTGGCAATCAGCCCCAGCATTTT; CDR3aa: CSARVGQGGNQPQHF
d_gene: .; j_gene: TRBJ2-5; v_gene: TRBV18; abundance: .; CDR3nt: TGTGCCAGCTCACCACCGGTGGAGGAGGAATTAGGCAAGACCCAGTACTTC; CDR3aa: CASSPPVEEELGKTQYF
d_gene: .; j_gene: TRBJ2-7; v_gene: TRBV6-2/TRBV6-3; abundance: .; CDR3nt: TGTGCCAGCAGTGATGCATTATACGAGCAGTACTTC; CDR3aa: CASSDALYEQYF
d_gene: .; j_gene: TRBJ2-5; v_gene: TRBV20-1; abundance: .; CDR3nt: TGCAGTGCTAGCAGTAGGGGACGTAGGGAGACCCAGTACTTC; CDR3aa: CSASSRGRRETQYF
d_gene: .; j_gene: TRBJ1-2; v_gene: TRBV9; abundance: .; CDR3nt: TGTGCCAGCAGCCCCCAGGCAGGGGCGAACTATGGCTACACCTTC; CDR3aa: CASSPQAGANYGYTF
d_gene: .; j_gene: TRBJ1-5; v_gene: TRBV19; abundance: .; CDR3nt: TGTGCCAGTAGTGTCGCCGGGACAACTAATCAGCCCCAGCATTTT; CDR3aa: CASSVAGTTNQPQHF
d_gene: TRBD1; j_gene: TRBJ2-5; v_gene: TRBV3-1; abundance: .; CDR3nt: TGTGCCAGCAGCCTGGGACAGTTCCAAGAGACCCAGTACTTC; CDR3aa: CASSLGQFQETQYF
d_gene: TRBD1; j_gene: TRBJ1-1; v_gene: TRBV5-4; abundance: .; CDR3nt: TGTGCCAGCAGCTTGTTCGGACAGGGAAGGAAAACTGAAGCTTTCTTT; CDR3aa: CASSLFGQGRKTEAFF
d_gene: TRBD1; j_gene: TRBJ1-2; v_gene: TRBV5-4; abundance: .; CDR3nt: TGTGCCAGCAGTCCCGGGACAGGGACTGCTAACTATGGCTACACCTTC; CDR3aa: CASSPGTGTANYGYTF
d_gene: .; j_gene: TRBJ2-6; v_gene: TRBV4-1; abundance: .; CDR3nt: TGCGCCAGCAGCCAAGTTGGGGCCAACGTCCTGACTTTC; CDR3aa: CASSQVGANVLTF
d_gene: .; j_gene: TRBJ1-5; v_gene: TRBV9; abundance: .; CDR3nt: TGTGCCAGCAGCGCCCAGGGAAGCAATCAGCCCCAGCATTTT; CDR3aa: CASSAQGSNQPQHF
d_gene: .; j_gene: TRBJ2-1; v_gene: TRBV5-4; abundance: .; CDR3nt: TGTGCCAGCAGCTCAATCAGGGGCAATGAGCAGTTCTTC; CDR3aa: CASSSIRGNEQFF
d_gene: .; j_gene: TRBJ2-7; v_gene: TRBV6-4; abundance: .; CDR3nt: TGTGCCAGCCCCAGACAGAGCTCCTACGAGCAGTACTTC; CDR3aa: CASPRQSSYEQYF
d_gene: TRBD2; j_gene: TRBJ2-5; v_gene: TRBV29-1; abundance: .; CDR3nt: TGCAGCGTTGACGTAGCGGGACAAGAGACCCAGTACTTC; CDR3aa: CSVDVAGQETQYF
d_gene: TRBD2; j_gene: TRBJ2-1; v_gene: TRBV20-1; abundance: .; CDR3nt: TGCAGTGCTCTCGGTGTAGCGGGGGCTTACTACAATGAGCAGTTCTTC; CDR3aa: CSALGVAGAYYNEQFF
d_gene: .; j_gene: TRBJ2-7; v_gene: TRBV5-6; abundance: .; CDR3nt: TGTGCCAGCAGCTTGACAGGGAACGAGCAGTACTTC; CDR3aa: CASSLTGNEQYF
d_gene: TRBD1; j_gene: TRBJ1-2; v_gene: TRBV4-1; abundance: .; CDR3nt: TGCGCCAGCAGCCAAGAGGACAGGGGACATGGCTACACCTTC; CDR3aa: CASSQEDRGHGYTF
d_gene: .; j_gene: TRBJ2-4; v_gene: TRBV27; abundance: .; CDR3nt: TGTGCCATTGGGGGGCCGAGGGAAAACATTCAGTACTTC; CDR3aa: CAIGGPRENIQYF